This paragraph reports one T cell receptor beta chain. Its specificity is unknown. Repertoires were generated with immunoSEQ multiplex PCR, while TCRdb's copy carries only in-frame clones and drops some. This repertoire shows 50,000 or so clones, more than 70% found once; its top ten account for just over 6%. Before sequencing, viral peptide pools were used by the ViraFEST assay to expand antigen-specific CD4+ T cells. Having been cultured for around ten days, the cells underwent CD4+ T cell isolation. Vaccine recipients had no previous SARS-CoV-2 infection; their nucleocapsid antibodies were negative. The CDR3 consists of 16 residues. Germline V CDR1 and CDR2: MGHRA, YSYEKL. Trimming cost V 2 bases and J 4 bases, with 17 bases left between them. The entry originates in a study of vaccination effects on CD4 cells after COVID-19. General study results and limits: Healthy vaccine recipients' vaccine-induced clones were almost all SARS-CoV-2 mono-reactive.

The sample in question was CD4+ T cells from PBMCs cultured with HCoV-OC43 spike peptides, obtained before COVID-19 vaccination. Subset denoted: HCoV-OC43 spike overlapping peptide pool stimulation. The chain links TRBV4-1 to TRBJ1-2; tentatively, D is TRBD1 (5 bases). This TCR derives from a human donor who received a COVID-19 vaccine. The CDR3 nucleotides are TGCGCCAGCAGCCAATCGGGACTCCTACCCAGCTATGGCTACACCTTC. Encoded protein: CASSQSGLLPSYGYTF.